The present entry profiles one T cell receptor (beta chain) with its context. Its antigen is unidentified. Different DNA sequences within this sample yield the same CDR3. The CDR3 length is 12 residues. Germline loops: CDR1 SGHNT, CDR2 YENEEA. Between the trimmed V and J ends, which lost 1 base and 9 bases, there was a span of 7 bases. This specimen belongs to a study of shared clonotypes between healthy human individuals. Study results and limitations: Some clonotypes were shared by all four sorted-subset donors, while others were not shared. The non-shared ones had lower generation probabilities than the shared ones.

Healthy and HIV-negative, the adult donors had no recent acute infections or vaccinations. The repertoire was sequenced with immunoSEQ multiplex PCR; TCRdb's copy has only in-frame clones and lacks some. The repertoire consists of 2 million to 2.5 million clones, with just under 95% occurring once and the leading ten covering 0.3% to 0.45%. This receptor was obtained from a man younger than 35 in good health. Some clones in this sample may be carry-over from other donors' samples. Sequenced: naive CD4+ T cells from PBMCs. Subset noted: CD45RA+ positively selected. The gene calls are TRBV11-3 and TRBJ2-1, with no clear D. DNA for the CDR3: TGTGCCAGCAGCTTAGGGGGAAGTGAGCAGTTCTTC. Residues: CASSLGGSEQFF.